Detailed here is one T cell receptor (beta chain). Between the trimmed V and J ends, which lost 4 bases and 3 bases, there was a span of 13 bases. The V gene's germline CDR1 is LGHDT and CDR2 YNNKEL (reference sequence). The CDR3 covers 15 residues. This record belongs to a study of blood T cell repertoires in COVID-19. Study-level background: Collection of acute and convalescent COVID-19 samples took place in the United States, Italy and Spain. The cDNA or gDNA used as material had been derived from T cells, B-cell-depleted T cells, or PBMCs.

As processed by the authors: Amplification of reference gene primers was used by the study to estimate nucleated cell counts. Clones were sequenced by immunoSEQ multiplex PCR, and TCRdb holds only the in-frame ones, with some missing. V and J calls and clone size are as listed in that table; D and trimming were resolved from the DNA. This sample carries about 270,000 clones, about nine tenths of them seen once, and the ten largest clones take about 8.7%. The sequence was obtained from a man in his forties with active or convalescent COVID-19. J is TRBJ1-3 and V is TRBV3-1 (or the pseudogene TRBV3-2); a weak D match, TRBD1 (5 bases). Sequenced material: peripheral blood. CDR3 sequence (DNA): TGTGCCAGCAGCCCCCATGGACAAGATGGAAACACCATATATTTT. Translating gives CASSPHGQDGNTIYF.